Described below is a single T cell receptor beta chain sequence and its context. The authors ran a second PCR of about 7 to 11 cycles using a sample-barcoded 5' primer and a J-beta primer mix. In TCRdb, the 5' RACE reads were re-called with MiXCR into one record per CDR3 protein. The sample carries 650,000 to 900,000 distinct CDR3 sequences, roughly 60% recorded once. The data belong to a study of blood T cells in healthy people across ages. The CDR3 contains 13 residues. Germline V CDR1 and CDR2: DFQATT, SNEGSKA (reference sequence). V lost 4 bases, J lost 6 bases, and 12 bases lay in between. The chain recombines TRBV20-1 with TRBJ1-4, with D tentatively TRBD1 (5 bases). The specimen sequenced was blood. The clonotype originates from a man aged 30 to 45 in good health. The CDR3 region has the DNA TGCAGTGCTACCCAGGGACTCTATGAAAAACTGTTTTTT. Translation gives CSATQGLYEKLFF.